This entry features one T cell receptor (beta chain) sequence. Its specificity is not known. These data originate in a study of vaccination and CD4 T cells after COVID-19. The CDR3 is 15 residues long. The V gene end was trimmed by 5 bases and the J gene end by 5 bases; junction bases not matched to a gene: 4. In germline, CDR1 is SGHVS, CDR2 FQNEAQ. Cultured CD4+ T cell DNA was sequenced using the Oncomine TCR Beta short-read assay. TCRdb redid the calling of the PCR reads with MiXCR, one entry per CDR3 protein. Of about 25,000 distinct CDR3 sequences in the sample, 67% were seen once. Regarding treatment: approximately 9-day PBMC culture with coronavirus spike peptide pools or control peptides (ViraFEST assay).

This clonotype originated in a human donor who received a COVID-19 vaccine. Sequenced material: CD4+ T cells from blood, cultured in vitro, taken after SARS-CoV-2 vaccination. The V and J genes are TRBV7-8 and TRBJ2-5; 14 bases fit TRBD2. CDR3 residues: CASSPTSGGGETQYF. DNA for the CDR3: TGTGCCAGCAGCCCGACTAGCGGGGGGGGGGAGACCCAGTACTTC.